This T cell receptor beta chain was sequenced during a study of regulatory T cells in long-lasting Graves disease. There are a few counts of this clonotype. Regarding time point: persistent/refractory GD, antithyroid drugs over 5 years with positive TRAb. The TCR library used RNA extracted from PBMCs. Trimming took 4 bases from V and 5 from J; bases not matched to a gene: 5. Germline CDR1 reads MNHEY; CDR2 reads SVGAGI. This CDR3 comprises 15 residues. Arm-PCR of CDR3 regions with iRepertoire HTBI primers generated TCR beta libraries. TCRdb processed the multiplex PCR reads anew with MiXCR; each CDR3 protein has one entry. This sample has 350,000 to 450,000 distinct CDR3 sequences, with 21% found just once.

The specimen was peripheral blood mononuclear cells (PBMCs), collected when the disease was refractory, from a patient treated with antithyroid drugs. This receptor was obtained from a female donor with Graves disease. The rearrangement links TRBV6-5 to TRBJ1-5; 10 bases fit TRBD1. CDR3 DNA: TGTGCCAGCAGTTTTGGGACAGGGGCGGATCAGCCCCAGCATTTT. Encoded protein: CASSFGTGADQPQHF.